Below, 29 T cell receptor beta chains from the same sample are listed, as sequenced in a study of T cells after somatic rescue of genetic block. The data were produced by immunoSEQ multiplex PCR, yet TCRdb's version contains in-frame clones alone and is incomplete. The sample includes some 68,000 clones, roughly 91% of them seen just once. Source material: peripheral blood mononuclear cells (PBMCs). The receptors were gathered from a man under 40.

V usage is TRBV15 and J usage is TRBJ1-4; 10 nucleotides align to TRBD1. V shed 1 base and J 7 bases; nucleotides not matched to a gene: 3. Germline-derived CDR1 and CDR2 are LNHNV and YYDKDF (reference sequence). CDR3 length: 15 residues. The CDR3 bases are TGTGCCACCAGCAGAGTAGGGACAGGGGTTGAAAAACTGTTTTTT. Its translation: CATSRVGTGVEKLFF.

V usage is TRBV27 and J usage is TRBJ1-6, with D perhaps TRBD1 (6 bases). CDR1 and CDR2 (germline): MNHEY, SMNVEV (reference sequence). This CDR3 comprises 14 residues. V lost 5 bases to trimming and J lost 10 bases, with 15 bases between them. CDR3 nucleotides: TGTGCCAGCAGTCCCCGGACAGACTGGTCACCCCTCCACTTT. This sequence encodes CASSPRTDWSPLHF.

The rearrangement links TRBV10-3 to TRBJ2-1, with D perhaps matching TRBD2 (6 bases). This CDR3 contains 15 residues. V was shortened by 1 base and J by 1 base, with 8 bases between the two germline ends. CDR1 is ENHRY and CDR2 is SYGVKD in the germline V gene. The CDR3 is CAISEYGGSYNEQFF. The CDR3 DNA reads TGTGCCATCAGTGAGTACGGGGGTTCCTACAATGAGCAGTTCTTC.

The chain combines TRBV2 with TRBJ1-4; 7 bases align to TRBD1. Germline lookup yields CDR1 SNHLY and CDR2 FYNNEI. The CDR3 consists of 14 residues. Losses at the gene ends were 0 bases for V and 10 bases for J; bases not matched to a gene: 5. CDR3 DNA sequence: TGTGCCAGCAGTGAAGCGTACCAGGGGGGAAAACTGTTTTTT. This codes for CASSEAYQGGKLFF.

The rearrangement links TRBV5-1 to TRBJ1-1; D is possibly TRBD1 (5 bases). The V end lost 4 bases, the J end lost 6 bases, and 13 bases lay between the germline ends. Per germline, CDR1 SGHRS and CDR2 YFSETQ. The CDR3 has 13 amino acids. In nucleotides, the CDR3 is TGCGCCAGCAGCGATCGTAGGGGACCTGAAGCTTTCTTT. Translation gives CASSDRRGPEAFF.

The chain recombines TRBV2 with TRBJ2-4; D may be TRBD1 (5 bases). CDR3 length: 15 residues. V was shortened by 4 bases and J by 0 bases, with 10 bases between the two germline ends. Germline loops: CDR1 SNHLY, CDR2 FYNNEI. The CDR3 nucleotides are TGTGCCAGCAGTGGACAGAACCGAGCCAAAAACATTCAGTACTTC. Translating gives CASSGQNRAKNIQYF.

A single count supports this clone. This chain links TRBV27 with TRBJ2-5, with D possibly being TRBD1 or TRBD2 (6 bases each). V was shortened by 4 bases and J by 7 bases, with 10 bases between the two germline ends. Per germline, CDR1 MNHEY and CDR2 SMNVEV (reference sequence). There are 12 residues in the CDR3. CDR3 sequence: CASSSGGGTQYF. The DNA of the CDR3 is TGTGCCAGCAGTTCAGGAGGGGGGACCCAGTACTTC.

The V call is TRBV9, the J call TRBJ2-5, with TRBD2 as a possible D gene (6 bases). This CDR3 spans 14 amino acids. Germline V gene data show CDR1 as SGDLS and CDR2 as YYNGEE. Trimming left V 0 bases short and J 4 bases short, with 10 bases between. CDR3 amino acids: CASSVVGGGETQYF. CDR3 nucleotide sequence: TGTGCCAGCAGCGTAGTCGGGGGTGGAGAGACCCAGTACTTC.

In this sample, this clone turned up a few times. This chain joins TRBV18 and TRBJ1-4, with D maybe TRBD1 (5 bases). The CDR3 covers 13 residues. CDR1 and CDR2 (germline): KGHSH, LQKENI. Trimming removed 4 bases from V and 4 bases from J, with 7 bases in between. CDR3 sequence reads: CASSLDINEKLFF. CDR3 sequence (DNA): TGTGCCAGCTCACTGGACATTAATGAAAAACTGTTTTTT.

The V call is TRBV5-1, the J call TRBJ2-4; D not certain. CDR3 length: 15 amino acids. Trimming took 0 bases from V and 6 from J, leaving 13 bases between them. CDR1 and CDR2 from the germline V gene are SGHRS and YFSETQ. CDR3 protein: CASSLAGRGPNIQYF. CDR3 coding DNA: TGCGCCAGCAGCTTGGCCGGACGTGGCCCAAACATTCAGTACTTC.

This chain uses TRBV14 with TRBJ2-3; 15 nucleotides agree with TRBD2. The germline CDR1 and CDR2 sequences are SGHDN and FVKESK. V trimming: 3 bases; J trimming: 5 bases; junction bases outside the gene matches: 3. The length of the CDR3 is 16 residues. Here the CDR3 DNA reads TGTGCCAGCAGCCAGATGGGACTAGCGGGAGGAGATACGCAGTATTTT. Protein sequence: CASSQMGLAGGDTQYF.

The chain recombines TRBV19 with TRBJ2-7; possible D gene TRBD1, 5 bases. V was cut by 6 bases and J by 0 bases, with 12 bases left in between. In germline, CDR1 is LNHDA, CDR2 SQIVND (reference sequence). This CDR3 is 14 amino acids long. Written as DNA, the CDR3 is TGTGCCAGTAGATCCACAGGAAGCTCCTACGAGCAGTACTTC. Amino acid sequence: CASRSTGSSYEQYF.

As concerns this clone: The identical CDR3 is also encoded by other nucleotide sequences in the sample. This chain joins TRBV9 and TRBJ1-1, with D possibly TRBD1 on 6 matching bases. The germline V gene has CDR1 SGDLS and CDR2 YYNGEE. The CDR3 length is 13 residues. The V end lost 0 bases, the J end lost 6 bases, and 9 bases lay between the germline ends. The CDR3 spells CASSVGSGAEAFF. The CDR3 DNA reads TGTGCCAGCAGCGTAGGCTCAGGGGCTGAAGCTTTCTTT.

CDR3 region: CASRSRAGEQYF. CDR3 coding DNA: TGTGCCAGCAGGTCGCGGGCGGGCGAGCAGTACTTC. The V call is TRBV5-4, the J call TRBJ2-7; weak D call: TRBD2 (5 bases). Trimming stripped 5 bases from V and 6 bases from J, with 12 bases between. The CDR3 covers 12 residues. The germline gives CDR1 SGHNT, CDR2 YYREEE (reference sequence).

The gene calls are TRBV7-2 and TRBJ1-4; no clear D gene. CDR1 is SGHTA, CDR2 FQGNSA, per germline. The CDR3 contains 15 residues. The germline V and J ends were trimmed by 2 bases and 8 bases, with 15 bases remaining between them. In DNA form, the CDR3 reads TGTGCCAGCAGCTTAAGGCCGGCGGGCGACGAAAAACTGTTTTTT. Its translation: CASSLRPAGDEKLFF.

This sequence joins TRBV6-5 and TRBJ1-1, with no clear D. The CDR3 has 13 residues. Germline CDR1 reads MNHEY; CDR2 reads SVGAGI. Trimming removed 4 bases at V and 1 base at J, with 7 bases between. CDR3: CASSWSRNTEAFF. DNA for the CDR3: TGTGCCAGCAGTTGGTCCCGGAACACTGAAGCTTTCTTT.

This chain connects TRBV5-1 to TRBJ1-1; the D gene is possibly TRBD1 (6 bases). This CDR3 spans 13 amino acids. Per the germline V gene, CDR1 is SGHRS and CDR2 is YFSETQ. The V and J ends lost 5 bases and 5 bases respectively, with 13 bases between them. CDR3 sequence reads: CASSYTGRTEAFF. CDR3 sequence (DNA): TGCGCCAGCAGTTATACAGGGCGTACTGAAGCTTTCTTT.

This clone has just one count. The genes are TRBV11-2 and TRBJ2-7; D perhaps matches TRBD2 (5 bases). Trimming cost V 5 bases and J 2 bases, with 10 bases left between them. Germline V lookup: CDR1 SGHAT, CDR2 FQNNGV. The length of the CDR3 is 13 residues. The CDR3 nucleotides are TGTGCCAGCAGCCGTAGCGCGCCCTACGAGCAGTACTTC. Translated: CASSRSAPYEQYF. The variable domain in full, completed from reference TRBV11-2 and TRBJ2-7, reads EAGVAQSPRYKIIEKRQSVAFWCNPISGHATLYWYQQILGQGPKLLIQFQNNGVVDDSQLPKDRFSAERLKGVDSTLKIQPAKLEDSAVYLCASSRSAPYEQYFGPGTRLTVT.

This sequence joins TRBV29-1 and TRBJ2-5; unclear D gene. The CDR3 totals 15 residues. The germline CDR1 and CDR2 sequences are SQVTM and ANQGSEA. V lost 0 bases and J lost 2, with 13 bases in between. The CDR3 is CSVEDRASRQETQYF. CDR3 in DNA: TGCAGCGTTGAAGATCGTGCTAGTCGGCAAGAGACCCAGTACTTC.

The rearrangement links TRBV5-1 to TRBJ2-7; 7 bases are shared with TRBD1. This CDR3 has 12 amino acids. V lost 4 bases, J lost 5 bases, and 3 bases stayed unmatched. Per germline, CDR1 SGHRS and CDR2 YFSETQ. The CDR3 loop is CASSIGTDEQYF. The CDR3 region has the DNA TGCGCCAGCAGCATAGGGACAGACGAGCAGTACTTC.

V gene TRBV7-4 combines with J gene TRBJ1-4; possible D gene TRBD1, 6 bases. V gave up 7 bases and J gave up 3 bases, with 21 bases separating them. The length of the CDR3 is 17 residues. CDR1 is SGHVT and CDR2 is SQSDAQ in the germline V gene. CDR3 region: CASTSDQGLTANEKLFF. In DNA form, the CDR3 reads TGTGCCAGCACCTCCGACCAGGGGCTGACGGCTAATGAAAAACTGTTTTTT.

This clone was picked up a small number of times. V usage is TRBV2 and J usage is TRBJ1-2; D possibly corresponds to TRBD1 (5 bases). Trimming shortened V by 6 bases and J by 7 bases, and 9 bases separated the two germline ends. Per germline, CDR1 SNHLY and CDR2 FYNNEI. The CDR3 has 11 amino acids. The CDR3 region has the DNA TGTGCCAGCAGCTCAGGGCTTGGCTACACCTTC. Translated, it gives CASSSGLGYTF.

V is TRBV6-1 and J is TRBJ1-5, with a weak D call TRBD1 (5 bases). The V gene's germline CDR1 is MNHNS and CDR2 SASEGT. The CDR3 is 15 amino acids. V shed 3 bases and J shed 1 base, with 10 bases lying between them. CDR3 in amino acids: CASSDIGASNQPQHF. The CDR3 nucleotides are TGTGCCAGCAGTGATATAGGGGCCAGCAATCAGCCCCAGCATTTT.

This chain links TRBV2 with TRBJ1-5; D gene uncertain. Germline CDR1 is SNHLY and CDR2 is FYNNEI. The CDR3 length is 12 residues. The V gene lost 5 bases and the J gene lost 7 bases, with 9 bases spanning the gap. This chain's CDR3 is CASSRVTQPQHF. DNA for the CDR3: TGTGCCAGCAGTAGGGTTACGCAGCCCCAGCATTTT.

The chain joins TRBV11-1 to TRBJ2-3; D not resolved. V shed 5 bases and J shed 1 base, with 10 bases lying between them. Germline CDR1 and CDR2: SGHAT and FQDESV (reference sequence). The CDR3 runs 14 residues. The CDR3 nucleotides read TGTGCCAGCAGCCCCGGTAGTGGCACAGATACGCAGTATTTT. This sequence encodes CASSPGSGTDTQYF.

V gene TRBV10-3 combines with J gene TRBJ1-1; D call uncertain. Germline V CDR1 and CDR2: ENHRY, SYGVKD. The CDR3 length is 12 residues. Trimming pared 3 bases from V and 2 bases from J, leaving 4 bases between. CDR3 sequence: CAISDPNTEAFF. The CDR3, as DNA: TGTGCCATCAGTGATCCCAACACTGAAGCTTTCTTT.

The chain has TRBV30 and TRBJ2-1; D call uncertain. Germline V CDR1 and CDR2: GTSNPN, SVGIG (reference sequence). CDR3 length equals 14 residues. V lost 2 bases and J 5 bases, leaving 13 bases between the germline ends. CDR3 nucleotides: TGTGCCTGGAGTAGTTACCCCCAACACAATGAGCAGTTCTTC. Its translation is CAWSSYPQHNEQFF.

This rearrangement joins TRBV12-2 to TRBJ2-1. TRBV12-2 is designated a pseudogene. This CDR3 contains 15 residues. CDR3 nucleotides: TGTGCAAGTCGCCGAGGGACCAACTCCTACAATGAGCAGTTCTTC. Its translation: CASRRGTNSYNEQFF.

The CDR3 protein is CSAPTFQGETQYF. As DNA, the CDR3 is TGCAGCGCTCCCACCTTTCAGGGGGAGACCCAGTACTTC. V is TRBV29-1 and J is TRBJ2-5, with D maybe TRBD1 (6 bases). Germline values: CDR1 SQVTM, CDR2 ANQGSEA. The CDR3 has 13 residues. Trimming stripped 7 bases from V and 5 bases from J, with 17 bases between.